Below, 12 T cell receptor beta chains from the same sample are listed, as sequenced in a study of blood T cell repertoires in COVID-19. Data came from immunoSEQ multiplex PCR; TCRdb stores just in-frame clones and leaves some out. Here the sample spans 200,000 to 250,000 clones, about 87% being singletons. The sequencing sample was made of peripheral blood. Source of these receptors: a man in his thirties or forties with COVID-19, enrolled during active disease.

The chain combines TRBV12-5 with TRBJ1-1, with unresolved D. This CDR3 is built from 10 residues. V was shortened by 1 base and J by 11 bases, with 5 bases between the two germline ends. Germline loops: CDR1 LGHNT, CDR2 FRNRAP. Written as DNA, the CDR3 is TGTGCTAGTGGTTTGGAAGAGGCTTTCTTT. It specifies CASGLEEAFF. Complete variable domain (other parts from reference TRBV12-5 and TRBJ1-1): DARVTQTPRHKVTEMGQEVTMRCQPILGHNTVFWYRQTMMQGLELLAYFRNRAPLDDSGMPKDRFSAEMPDATLATLKIQPSEPRDSAVYFCASGLEEAFFGQGTRLTVV.

This clone appeared once. V gene TRBV6-2 or TRBV6-3 combines with J gene TRBJ2-7; 12 bases map to TRBD2. After removal of 2 bases from V and 5 bases from J, the junction contained 19 bases not matched to a gene. The CDR3 runs to 20 residues. Germline assignment: CDR1 MNHEY and CDR2 SVGEGT. Here the CDR3 DNA reads TGTGCCAGCAGTTACATCGGGATTACTAGCGGGGGGCCTACCTGGGACGAGCAGTACTTC. This codes for CASSYIGITSGGPTWDEQYF.

CDR3 protein: CASSLKPDPGLQRGSEQFF. CDR3 nucleotide sequence: TGTGCCAGCAGCTTAAAGCCCGACCCGGGGTTGCAGCGGGGTAGTGAGCAGTTCTTC. V gene TRBV7-3 combines with J gene TRBJ2-1; 7 bases are a match to TRBD2. This CDR3 is built from 19 residues. The J segment lost 9 bases and the V segment lost 1 base, leaving 21 bases of the junction unmatched. Per germline, CDR1 SGHTA and CDR2 FQGTGA.

The rearrangement uses TRBV11-1 and TRBJ2-7; 8 positions agree with TRBD1. V gave up 0 bases and J gave up 7 bases; unmatched junction bases: 8. The CDR3 runs to 15 residues. CDR1 and CDR2 from the germline V gene are SGHAT and FQDESV (reference sequence). CDR3 bases: TGTGCCAGCAGCTTAGCGCGGGACAGGCTGGAGGAGCAGTACTTC. Translated: CASSLARDRLEEQYF.

The table lists this clone with a count of one. As DNA, the CDR3 is TGTGCCAGCAGTTTGGCTGCCTACAATGAGCAGTTCTTC. It codes for CASSLAAYNEQFF. The chain couples TRBV12-3 or TRBV12-4 to TRBJ2-1; the D is unclear. V was trimmed by 3 bases and J by 2 bases, leaving 5 bases between them. This CDR3 comprises 13 residues.

The CDR3 nucleotides are TGCGCCAGCAGCTTGGAGGGGGTCGGTTCCGGGGACACTGAAGCTTTCTTT. As protein: CASSLEGVGSGDTEAFF. The V call is TRBV5-1, the J call TRBJ1-1, with a tentative D call TRBD1 (6 bases). Trimming took off 0 bases at V and 3 bases at J, with 18 bases between the two ends. Germline V lookup: CDR1 SGHRS, CDR2 YFSETQ. The CDR3 consists of 17 residues.

The rearrangement joins TRBV5-1 to TRBJ2-7, with 9 bases aligning to TRBD2. There are 15 residues in the CDR3. CDR1 and CDR2 (germline): SGHRS, YFSETQ. The ends lost 4 bases at V and 5 bases at J; junction bases unmatched: 10. The CDR3 nucleotides are TGCGCCAGCAGCCTATTACATAGCGGGGGAAACGAGCAGTACTTC. This codes for CASSLLHSGGNEQYF.

The V gene is TRBV27, the J gene TRBJ1-1; 10 bases map to TRBD1. This CDR3 is built from 16 residues. Trimming took 4 bases from V and 5 from J; bases not matched to a gene: 10. CDR1 MNHEY and CDR2 SMNVEV come from the germline V gene (reference sequence). The DNA for the CDR3 is TGTGCCAGCAGTTCGCGACAGGGGGCCTTTAGTACTGAAGCTTTCTTT. Translation: CASSSRQGAFSTEAFF.

The J gene is TRBJ2-7, the V gene TRBV5-6, with D possibly TRBD1 on 5 matching bases. The CDR3 is 12 residues long. V lost 4 bases and J 9 bases, leaving 14 bases between the germline ends. Germline values: CDR1 SGHDT, CDR2 YYEEEE. The CDR3 nucleotides are TGTGCCAGCAGCCCAACAGGAATCGGGCAGTACTTC. It translates to CASSPTGIGQYF.

The chain employs TRBV6-2 or TRBV6-3 and TRBJ1-5; 9 nucleotides align to TRBD1. V was clipped by 0 bases and J by 3 bases; unmatched bases: 3. Germline V gene sequence: CDR1 MNHEY, CDR2 SVGEGT. The CDR3 contains 16 residues. The CDR3 spells CASSYSTGGINQPQHF. DNA for the CDR3: TGTGCCAGCAGTTACTCGACAGGGGGGATCAATCAGCCCCAGCATTTT.

V usage is TRBV7-2 and J usage is TRBJ2-2; TRBD2 matches 10 bases. Germline V lookup: CDR1 SGHTA, CDR2 FQGNSA. There are 16 residues in the CDR3. Losses at the gene ends were 7 bases for V and 6 bases for J; bases not matched to a gene: 11. The CDR3 is CASNVPSGGGAGELFF. In DNA form, the CDR3 reads TGTGCCAGCAACGTACCTAGCGGGGGAGGCGCCGGGGAGCTGTTTTTT.

This sequence joins TRBV27 and TRBJ2-2, with D hard to call. V lost 5 bases, J lost 0 bases, and 10 bases lay in between. The CDR3 runs 15 residues. Per the germline V gene, CDR1 is MNHEY and CDR2 is SMNVEV (reference sequence). CDR3 in DNA: TGTGCCAGCAGTCCCCAGTTCGCGAACACCGGGGAGCTGTTTTTT. Protein: CASSPQFANTGELFF.